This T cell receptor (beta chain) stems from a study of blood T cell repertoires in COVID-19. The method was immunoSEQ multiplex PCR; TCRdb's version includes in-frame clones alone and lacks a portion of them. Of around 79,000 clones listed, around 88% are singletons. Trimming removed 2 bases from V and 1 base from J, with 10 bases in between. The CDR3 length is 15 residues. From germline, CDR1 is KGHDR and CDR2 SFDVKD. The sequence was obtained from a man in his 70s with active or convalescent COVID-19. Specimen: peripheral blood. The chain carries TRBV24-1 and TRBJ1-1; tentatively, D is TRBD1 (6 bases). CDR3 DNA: TGTGCCACCAGTGATTCGGGACAACCGAACACTGAAGCTTTCTTT. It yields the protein CATSDSGQPNTEAFF.